The subject of this entry is one T cell receptor (beta chain). Measured with immunoSEQ multiplex PCR; TCRdb has only the in-frame clones, and not every one. The repertoire holds around 2.1 million clones, with around 95% as singletons. The sample originates from a study of shared clonotypes between healthy human individuals. CDR1 is SNHLY and CDR2 is FYNNEI in the germline V gene. V shed 5 bases and J 1 base; nucleotides not matched to a gene: 3. The CDR3 consists of 16 residues. The genes are TRBV2 and TRBJ2-3; 13 positions match TRBD2. The sequence was collected from a man between 18 and 35 years old in good health. Sequenced input: naive CD4+ T cells sorted from blood. Documented subset: CD45RA+ positively selected. The CDR3 DNA reads as TGTGCCAGCAGTATCGGACTAGCGGGGGGCACAGATACGCAGTATTTT. Its translation: CASSIGLAGGTDTQYF. The whole variable domain, filled in from reference TRBV2 and TRBJ2-3, reads EPEVTQTPSHQVTQMGQEVILRCVPISNHLYFYWYRQILGQKVEFLVSFYNNEISEKSEIFDDQFSVERPDGSNFTLKIRSTKLEDSAMYFCASSIGLAGGTDTQYFGPGTRLTVL.